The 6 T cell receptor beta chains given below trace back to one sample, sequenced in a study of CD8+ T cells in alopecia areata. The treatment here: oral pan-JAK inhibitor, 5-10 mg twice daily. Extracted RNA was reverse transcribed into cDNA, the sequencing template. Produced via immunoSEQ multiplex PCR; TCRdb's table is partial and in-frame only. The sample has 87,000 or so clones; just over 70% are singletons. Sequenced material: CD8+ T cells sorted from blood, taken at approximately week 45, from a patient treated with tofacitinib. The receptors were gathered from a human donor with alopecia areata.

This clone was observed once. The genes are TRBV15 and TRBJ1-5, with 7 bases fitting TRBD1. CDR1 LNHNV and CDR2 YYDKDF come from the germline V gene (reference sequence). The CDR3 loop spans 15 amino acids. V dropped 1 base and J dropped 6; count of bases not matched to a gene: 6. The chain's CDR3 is CATSRAGGLGQPQHF. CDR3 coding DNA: TGTGCCACCAGCAGAGCAGGGGGGTTGGGTCAGCCCCAGCATTTT.

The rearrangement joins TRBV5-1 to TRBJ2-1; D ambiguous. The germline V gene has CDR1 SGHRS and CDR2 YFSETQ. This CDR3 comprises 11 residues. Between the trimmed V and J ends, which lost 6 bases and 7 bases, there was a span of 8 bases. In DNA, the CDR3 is TGCGCCAGCACATTGAAGAATGAGCAGTTCTTC. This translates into CASTLKNEQFF.

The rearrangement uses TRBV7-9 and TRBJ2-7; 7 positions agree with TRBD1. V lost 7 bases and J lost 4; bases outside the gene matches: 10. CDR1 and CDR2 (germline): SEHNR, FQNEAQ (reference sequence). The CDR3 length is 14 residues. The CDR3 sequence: CASTTPGQTYEQYF. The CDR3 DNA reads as TGTGCCAGCACCACCCCGGGACAGACATACGAGCAGTACTTC.

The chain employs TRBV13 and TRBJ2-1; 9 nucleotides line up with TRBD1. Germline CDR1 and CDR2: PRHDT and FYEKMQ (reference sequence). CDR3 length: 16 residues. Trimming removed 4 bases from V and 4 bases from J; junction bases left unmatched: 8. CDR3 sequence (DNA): TGTGCCAGCAGCTCGCCGGGACAGGGCTCTTACAATGAGCAGTTCTTC. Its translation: CASSSPGQGSYNEQFF.

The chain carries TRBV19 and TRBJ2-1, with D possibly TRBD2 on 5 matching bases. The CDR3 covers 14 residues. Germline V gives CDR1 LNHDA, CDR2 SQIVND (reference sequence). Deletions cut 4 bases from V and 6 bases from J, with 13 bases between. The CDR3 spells CASSNSGGPNEQFF. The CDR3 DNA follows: TGTGCCAGTAGTAACAGCGGTGGGCCCAATGAGCAGTTCTTC.

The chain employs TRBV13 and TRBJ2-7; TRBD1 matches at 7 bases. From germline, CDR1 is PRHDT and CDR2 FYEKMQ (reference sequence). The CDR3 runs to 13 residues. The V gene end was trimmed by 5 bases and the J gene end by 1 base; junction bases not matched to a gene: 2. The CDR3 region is CASSQGQSYEQYF. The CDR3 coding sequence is TGTGCCAGCAGCCAGGGACAGTCCTACGAGCAGTACTTC.